A single TCR beta chain is shown here with its context. The antigen this receptor binds is unknown. No qualities accompany the bases; no much larger clone lies one base away. These data come from a study of blood T cell repertoires in COVID-19 (dated by TCRdb to 2020 to 2022). Regarding the complete study: Collaborator samples came from the United States, Italy and Spain and covered acute and convalescent phases of COVID-19. The repertoires were made available in a free public database intended to serve as a resource for research on the immune response to SARS-CoV-2. The prospective study material was composed of cDNA or gDNA derived from T cells, B-cell-depleted T cells, or PBMCs. Samples came from the ongoing ImmuneRACE study (first 160 participants) plus 1,254 subjects from 6 global collaborators. A de-identified subject ID, COVID-19 status, age in years and sex were almost always included in the sample metadata. Where available, HLA class I and class II types were taken from metadata supplied by the sample provider and were not determined by assay-based typing. Deeply sampled blood TCRbeta repertoires from subjects exposed to, actively infected with, or recovered from COVID-19 were included in the dataset.

The collaborating institutions used their own protocols to collect whole blood in K2EDTA tubes. For TCRbeta analysis, collaborator samples were shipped as frozen whole blood, as isolated PBMCs, or as DNA extracted from either sample type. Summary of the overall study and its limitations: The quantity of clinical and demographic metadata differed by source and by participant and was supplied without curation.

The immunoSEQ Assay, a bias-controlled multiplex PCR, was used to amplify TCRbeta CDR3 regions from genomic DNA. Turning to the authors' computational methods: Within the assay, amplification of reference gene primers was used to estimate how many nucleated cells each sample contained. Sequence reads were collapsed and filtered to measure the absolute abundance of every unique TCRbeta CDR3 rearrangement. For each sample, productive Simpson clonality was calculated by taking the square root of Simpson's diversity index across productive rearrangements. This is the immuneACCESS table as TCRdb keeps it, with only in-frame sequences that have V and J called. A part of the clones is gone; compared with another copy, unresolved V genes explain less than half, and the rest is unexplained. The DNA was the basis for D and trimming; V, J and clone size are from that table. The table for this sample lists some 64,000 clones; roughly 84% of them were counted only once. The ten largest clones represent over 20% of the sample.

The CDR3 goes from the cysteine to the phenylalanine over 13 residues. Left in the record is the CDR3 DNA by itself, 39 bases read in frame from the first base. V and J lose 6 bases and 5 bases, and a span of 13 bases separates them. CDR1 MDHEN and CDR2 SYDVKM were looked up in the germline V gene. Sample: peripheral blood. This chain is built from TRBV28 and TRBJ1-1; TRBD1 might be the D gene, on 5 matching bases. The origin of this receptor is a woman of 80 years or more with active or convalescent COVID-19. The CDR3: CASRIPGGTEAFF. The nucleotide sequence reads TGTGCCAGCAGAATCCCGGGGGGGACTGAAGCTTTCTTT.